This passage covers 6 T cell receptor beta chains from one sample sequenced in a study of T cells after yellow fever vaccination. TCRdb called the 5' RACE reads again in MiXCR, with one record for every CDR3 protein. The table has 20,000 to 30,000 distinct CDR3 sequences, 5% to 7% seen once; the top ten hold 10% to 15%. The source material was PBMCs, either bulk or a sorted T-cell subset (CD4+, CD8+, memory, or dextramer-sorted; not recorded which), sampled 15 days after the yellow fever booster vaccination. These receptors came from a man aged 25 to 40 who received the YFV17D yellow fever vaccine.

This clonotype was counted at least ten times. The V and J genes are TRBV5-1 and TRBJ2-5; the D gene is possibly TRBD2 (5 bases). The germline V gene encodes CDR1 SGHRS and CDR2 YFSETQ. V shed 1 base and J shed 1 base, with 8 bases lying between them. This CDR3 comprises 14 residues. Written as DNA, the CDR3 is TGCGCCAGCAGCTTGCGGCGGGCCCAAGAGACCCAGTACTTC. The encoded protein is CASSLRRAQETQYF.

This clonotype has a count of ten or more. The V gene is TRBV20-1, the J gene TRBJ2-5; no reliable D call. Deletions cut 7 bases from V and 5 bases from J, with 17 bases between. This CDR3 has 13 residues. Germline-derived CDR1 and CDR2 are DFQATT and SNEGSKA (reference sequence). Here the CDR3 reads CSVKSQVRETQYF. The DNA of the CDR3 is TGCAGTGTAAAGAGCCAGGTCCGGGAGACCCAGTACTTC.

This clonotype was detected ten times or more. In DNA form, the CDR3 reads TGCAGTGCTGGGGACGGGGTGGGCCAGTACTTC. Translation: CSAGDGVGQYF. This chain connects TRBV20-1 to TRBJ2-5; D is tentatively TRBD1 or TRBD2 (5 bases each). Germline CDR1 and CDR2: DFQATT and SNEGSKA (reference sequence). Between the trimmed V and J ends, which lost 5 bases and 10 bases, there was a span of 14 bases. The CDR3 spans 11 residues.

There are many counts of this clonotype. The CDR3 coding sequence is TGCGCCAGCAGCTCCGGGAGGGAAAAACTGTTTTTT. Protein: CASSSGREKLFF. The chain carries TRBV4-3 and TRBJ1-4; D remains ambiguous. This CDR3 has 12 residues. Germline-derived CDR1 and CDR2 are LGHNA and YSLEER. The V and J ends lost 5 bases and 8 bases respectively, with 9 bases between them.

Sample share makes this clonotype medium-sized (0.01 to 0.1%). V and J are TRBV10-3 and TRBJ2-3; D uncertain. The CDR3 totals 13 residues. Germline lookup yields CDR1 ENHRY and CDR2 SYGVKD. V was clipped by 6 bases and J by 2 bases, with 9 bases between them. The CDR3 here is CAISPEVTDTQYF. The CDR3, as DNA: TGTGCCATCAGCCCCGAGGTCACAGATACGCAGTATTTT.

In this sample, this clonotype turned up many times. CDR3 nucleotides: TGCGCCAGCAGGGGGGCTGGACAGTTATTCAATCAGCCCCAGCATTTT. Protein product: CASRGAGQLFNQPQHF. The chain is built from TRBV5-1 and TRBJ1-5; D may be TRBD1 (6 bases). Germline V CDR1 and CDR2: SGHRS, YFSETQ. The CDR3 covers 16 residues. Trimming took 5 bases from V and 3 from J, leaving 18 bases between them.